This TCR beta chain stems from a study of Ad26.COV2.S vaccination and SARS-CoV-2 variants. On the study more broadly: Once, or twice with 56 days between doses, Ad26.COV2.S was given intramuscularly.

The treatment was: roughly 20 received Ad26.COV2.S at low or high dose, single or two shots; about five received placebo; per-sample allocation not given. Specimens were obtained on day 63 following the first vaccine or placebo injection. Participants' vaccine, an Ad26 vector, delivered Wuhan-strain SARS-CoV-2 spike. Some clones are missing from TCRdb's copy, which holds only in-frame ones; the method was immunoSEQ multiplex PCR. The sample has around 400,000 clones; over 75% are singletons. Study-wide results and caveats: Assessments of TCR breadth and depth may have underestimated the total T cell responses. It was reported that spike-specific CD8+ and CD4+ T cell responses were substantially broad after vaccination.

With regard to this clone: The antigen remains unidentified.

The germline gives CDR1 MNHEY, CDR2 SMNVEV (reference sequence). Trimming shortened V by 5 bases and J by 1 base, and 9 bases separated the two germline ends. This CDR3 comprises 14 residues. The input for sequencing was peripheral blood, taken in a trial of Ad26.COV2.S vaccine versus placebo. The rearrangement uses TRBV27 and TRBJ2-1, with a tentative D call TRBD1 (5 bases). This TCR came from a person aged 18-65 years who received the Ad26.COV2.S COVID-19 vaccine or a placebo. The CDR3 sequence is CASSITGSYNEQFF. The CDR3 DNA is TGTGCCAGCAGTATCACAGGATCCTACAATGAGCAGTTCTTC.